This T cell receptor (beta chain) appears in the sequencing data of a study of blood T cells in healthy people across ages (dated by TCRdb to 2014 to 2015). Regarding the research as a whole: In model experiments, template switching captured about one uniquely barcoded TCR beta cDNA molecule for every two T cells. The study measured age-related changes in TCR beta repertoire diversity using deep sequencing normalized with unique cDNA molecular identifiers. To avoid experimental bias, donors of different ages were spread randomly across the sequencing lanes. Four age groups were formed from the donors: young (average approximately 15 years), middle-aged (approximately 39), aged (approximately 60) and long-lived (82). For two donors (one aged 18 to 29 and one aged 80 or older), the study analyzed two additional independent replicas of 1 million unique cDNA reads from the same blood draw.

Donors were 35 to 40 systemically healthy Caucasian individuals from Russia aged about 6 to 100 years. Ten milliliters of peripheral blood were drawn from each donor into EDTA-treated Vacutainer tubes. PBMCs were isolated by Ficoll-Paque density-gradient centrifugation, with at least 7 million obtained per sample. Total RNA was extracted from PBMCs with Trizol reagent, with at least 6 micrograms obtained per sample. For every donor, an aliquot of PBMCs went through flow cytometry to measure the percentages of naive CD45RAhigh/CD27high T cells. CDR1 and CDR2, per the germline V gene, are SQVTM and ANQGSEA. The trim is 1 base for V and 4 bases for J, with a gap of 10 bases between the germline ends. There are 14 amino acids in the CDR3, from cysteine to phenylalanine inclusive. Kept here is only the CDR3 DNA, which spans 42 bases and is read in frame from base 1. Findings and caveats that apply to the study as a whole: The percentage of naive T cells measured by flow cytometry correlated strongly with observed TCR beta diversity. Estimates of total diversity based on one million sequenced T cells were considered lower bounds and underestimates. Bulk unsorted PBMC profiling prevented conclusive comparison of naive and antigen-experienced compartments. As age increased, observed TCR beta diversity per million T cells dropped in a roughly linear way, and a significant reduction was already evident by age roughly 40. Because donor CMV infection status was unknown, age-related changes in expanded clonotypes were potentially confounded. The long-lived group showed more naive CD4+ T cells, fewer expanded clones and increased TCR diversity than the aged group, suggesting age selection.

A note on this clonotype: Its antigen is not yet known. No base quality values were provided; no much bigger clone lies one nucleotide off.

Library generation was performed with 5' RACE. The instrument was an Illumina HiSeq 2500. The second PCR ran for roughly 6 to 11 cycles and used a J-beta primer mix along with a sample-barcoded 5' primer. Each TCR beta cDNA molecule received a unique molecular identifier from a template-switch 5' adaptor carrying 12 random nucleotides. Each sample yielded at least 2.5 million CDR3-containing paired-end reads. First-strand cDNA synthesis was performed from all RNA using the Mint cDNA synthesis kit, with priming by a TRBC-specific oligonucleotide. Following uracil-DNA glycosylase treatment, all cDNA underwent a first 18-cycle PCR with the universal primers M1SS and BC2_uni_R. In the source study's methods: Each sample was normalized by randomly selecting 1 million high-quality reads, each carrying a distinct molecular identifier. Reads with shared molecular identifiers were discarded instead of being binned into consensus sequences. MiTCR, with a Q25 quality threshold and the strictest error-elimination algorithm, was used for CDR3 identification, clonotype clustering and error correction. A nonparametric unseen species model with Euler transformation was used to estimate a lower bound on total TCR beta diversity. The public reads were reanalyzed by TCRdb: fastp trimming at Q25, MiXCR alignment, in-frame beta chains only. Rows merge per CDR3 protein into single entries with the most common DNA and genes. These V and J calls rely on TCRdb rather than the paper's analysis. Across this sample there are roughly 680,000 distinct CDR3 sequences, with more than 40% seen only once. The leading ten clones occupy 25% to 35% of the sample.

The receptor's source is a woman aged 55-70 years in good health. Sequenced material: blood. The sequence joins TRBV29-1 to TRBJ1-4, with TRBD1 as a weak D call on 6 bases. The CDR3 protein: CSVEGSGDNEKLFF. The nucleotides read TGCAGCGTTGAAGGCTCAGGGGATAATGAAAAACTGTTTTTT.